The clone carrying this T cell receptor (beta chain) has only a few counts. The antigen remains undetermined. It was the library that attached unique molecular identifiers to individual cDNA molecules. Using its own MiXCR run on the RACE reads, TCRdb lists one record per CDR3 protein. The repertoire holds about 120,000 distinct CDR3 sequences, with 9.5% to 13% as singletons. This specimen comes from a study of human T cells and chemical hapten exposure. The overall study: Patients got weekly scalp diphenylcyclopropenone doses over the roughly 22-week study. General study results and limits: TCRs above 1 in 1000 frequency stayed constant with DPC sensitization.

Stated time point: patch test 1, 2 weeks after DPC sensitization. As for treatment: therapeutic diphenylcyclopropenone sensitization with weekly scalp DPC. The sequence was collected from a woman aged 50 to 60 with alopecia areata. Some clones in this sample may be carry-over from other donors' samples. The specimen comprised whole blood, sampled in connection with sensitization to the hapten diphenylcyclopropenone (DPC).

The chain's CDR3 is CASREGSTNYGYTF. The CDR3 DNA reads TGTGCCAGCAGGGAGGGATCTACTAACTATGGCTACACCTTC. The chain carries TRBV2 and TRBJ1-2; D not resolved. The CDR3 totals 14 residues. V shed 6 bases and J shed 0 bases, with 11 bases lying between them. CDR1 and CDR2 (germline): SNHLY, FYNNEI.